This TCR beta chain was recovered during a study of follicular helper T cells after annual influenza vaccination. V was trimmed by 4 bases and J by 4 bases, leaving 8 bases between them. The V gene's germline CDR1 is SGHNT and CDR2 YYREEE (reference sequence). The CDR3 contains 12 residues. Notes on this clone: What it binds is not known.

Repertoires were generated with immunoSEQ multiplex PCR, while TCRdb's copy carries only in-frame clones and drops some. The sample lists several thousand clones; about four fifths were seen once. Study conclusions and caveats: Day 7 ICOS+CD38+ clones later appeared mostly in ICOS-CD38- cTfh.

Time point denoted: 2015-2016 season, pre-vaccination. The sequencing used CXCR5+ CD38- circulating T follicular helper cells from blood, collected on the day of influenza vaccination. Stated subset: circulating Tfh, non-naive CD4+CXCR5+PD-1+ (ICOS+CD38+ or ICOS-CD38-). This TCR was recovered from an adult who received the influenza vaccine. This chain links TRBV5-4 with TRBJ1-2; maybe TRBD1 (6 bases). CDR3 DNA sequence: TGTGCCAGCAGCCTGGACAGCTATGGCTACACCTTC. Translated, it gives CASSLDSYGYTF.